The 10 T cell receptor beta chains reported below all come from one sample, sequenced in a study of T-cell reconstitution after alpha-beta-depleted transplantation in children. Construction of the TCRbeta library involved unique molecular identifiers. TCRdb recomputed calls from the PCR reads with MiXCR, one row per CDR3 protein. Of 200,000 to 300,000 distinct CDR3 sequences in the sample, roughly 8.2% were seen once. Sample: PBMCs, mostly from graft donor cells, taken 180 days after TCRalphabeta/CD19-depleted stem cell transplant. These receptors originate from a male patient between 10 and 17 years old who had a stem cell transplant for acute lymphoblastic leukemia, so the T cells may come from the graft donor.

This chain connects TRBV5-4 to TRBJ2-3; the match to TRBD2 covers 11 bases. The CDR3 is 14 residues long. The germline gives CDR1 SGHNT, CDR2 YYREEE (reference sequence). Trimming took 4 bases from V and 3 from J; bases not matched to a gene: 1. DNA of the CDR3: TGTGCCAGCAGCCGGACTAGCGGGACAGATACGCAGTATTTT. It encodes CASSRTSGTDTQYF.

The table lists this clonotype with many counts. The V call is TRBV6-4, the J call TRBJ2-2, with a possible D match to TRBD2 (6 bases). Per germline, CDR1 MRHNA and CDR2 SNTAGT. V was shortened by 2 bases and J by 7 bases, with 8 bases between the two germline ends. This CDR3 is 13 amino acids long. The CDR3 loop is CASSDGGIGELFF. CDR3 sequence (DNA): TGTGCCAGCAGTGACGGAGGGATCGGGGAGCTGTTTTTT.

This clonotype has a count of ten or more. V and J are TRBV4-3 and TRBJ2-7; 7 bases are shared with TRBD2. The CDR3 runs to 16 residues. The germline gives CDR1 LGHNA, CDR2 YSLEER. V lost 0 bases and J lost 7; bases outside the gene matches: 12. Here the CDR3 DNA reads TGCGCCAGCAGCCAAGAATGGGGAAGCGGGATGAGGGAGCAGTACTTC. It is translated as CASSQEWGSGMREQYF.

This clonotype occurred many times. The chain recombines TRBV12-3 or TRBV12-4 with TRBJ2-2; tentative D call: TRBD1 (6 bases). Trimming pared 6 bases from V and 1 base from J, leaving 12 bases between. The CDR3 is made up of 15 amino acids. As DNA, the CDR3 is TGTGCCAGCAGCATGGGGACATTGAACACCGGGGAGCTGTTTTTT. Translated: CASSMGTLNTGELFF.

This clonotype was recorded at least ten times. The rearrangement links TRBV20-1 to TRBJ1-4; D uncertain. Germline values: CDR1 DFQATT, CDR2 SNEGSKA (reference sequence). Trimming cost V 3 bases and J 4 bases, with 9 bases left between them. The CDR3 consists of 13 residues. The CDR3 DNA is TGCAGTGCTAGGACCCAGTATAATGAAAAACTGTTTTTT. Amino acid sequence: CSARTQYNEKLFF.

This clonotype was observed at least ten times. The chain uses TRBV3-1 and TRBJ2-4; no clear D. Germline V CDR1 and CDR2: LGHDT, YNNKEL (reference sequence). Trimming stripped 1 base from V and 0 bases from J, with 10 bases between. The CDR3 loop spans 16 amino acids. CDR3 DNA sequence: TGTGCCAGCAGCCAAGGTCAACGGCTAGCCAAAAACATTCAGTACTTC. Its protein product is CASSQGQRLAKNIQYF.

This clonotype came up many times. The CDR3 coding sequence is TGTGCCAGCAGCCCTGACATCCTCCGACCTCTAGCCAAAAACATTCAGTACTTC. It yields the protein CASSPDILRPLAKNIQYF. The chain recombines TRBV12-3 or TRBV12-4 with TRBJ2-4; D unclear. Trimming removed 6 bases from V and 0 bases from J, with 21 bases in between. The CDR3 is 18 residues long.

The sample holds many counts of this clonotype. This chain joins TRBV6-1 and TRBJ2-3; tentative D call: TRBD1 (6 bases). V lost 6 bases and J 1 base, leaving 17 bases between the germline ends. The CDR3 is 16 amino acids. Looked up from germline, CDR1 is MNHNS and CDR2 is SASEGT. CDR3 protein: CASRARGGSGTDTQYF. CDR3 bases: TGTGCCAGCAGAGCCAGAGGGGGTTCGGGCACAGATACGCAGTATTTT.

This clonotype was seen ten or more times. This chain connects TRBV4-2 to TRBJ1-1, with a weak D call TRBD1 (6 bases). The germline V and J ends were trimmed by 4 bases and 2 bases, with 17 bases remaining between them. This CDR3 comprises 16 residues. Germline CDR1 LGHNA, CDR2 YNFKEQ. The DNA for the CDR3 is TGTGCCAGCAGCCCAAGGATAGGGGGACACAACACTGAAGCTTTCTTT. Residues: CASSPRIGGHNTEAFF.

This clonotype has ten or more counts. Compared with germline, one end of the junction differs, possibly owing to a read error. The chain is built from TRBV20-1 and TRBJ2-5; 8 nucleotides line up with TRBD2. CDR3 size: 15 residues. Looked up from germline, CDR1 is DFQATT and CDR2 is SNEGSKA (reference sequence). The CDR3 nucleotides are TGCAGTGCTAGAGATGGGCGGGAGGTCCAAGAGGCCCAGTACTTC. Amino acids: CSARDGREVQEAQYF.